The 21 T cell receptor beta chains below all came from one sample that was sequenced in a study of shared clonotypes between healthy human individuals. Repertoires were generated with immunoSEQ multiplex PCR, while TCRdb's copy carries only in-frame clones and drops some. Of about a million clones in the sample, 65% to 80% were seen once. Sequenced: memory CD4+ T cells sorted from blood. Subset reported: CD45RA-negative fraction. These receptors all come from a man aged 18 to 29 in good health.

V gene TRBV10-2 combines with J gene TRBJ2-2, with TRBD1 identical over 8 bases. The CDR3 consists of 14 residues. Germline V lookup: CDR1 WSHSY, CDR2 SAAADI. Unmatched junction bases numbered 4, after V lost 3 bases and J lost 7 bases. CDR3 sequence: CASSDRGHLGELFF. The DNA for the CDR3 is TGCGCCAGCAGTGACAGGGGGCACCTCGGGGAGCTGTTTTTT.

V is TRBV2 and J is TRBJ2-3, with a tentative D call TRBD1 (5 bases). The CDR3 is made up of 14 amino acids. V shed 1 base and J shed 4 bases, with 9 bases lying between them. Germline V gene sequence: CDR1 SNHLY, CDR2 FYNNEI. CDR3 loop: CASSEGQGPDTQYF. The CDR3 DNA reads as TGTGCCAGCAGTGAAGGGCAGGGCCCAGATACGCAGTATTTT. Full variable domain (remainder filled in from reference TRBV2 and TRBJ2-3): EPEVTQTPSHQVTQMGQEVILRCVPISNHLYFYWYRQILGQKVEFLVSFYNNEISEKSEIFDDQFSVERPDGSNFTLKIRSTKLEDSAMYFCASSEGQGPDTQYFGPGTRLTVL.

This clone was counted at least ten times. This same CDR3 is encoded by further DNA sequences in the sample. V gene TRBV18 combines with J gene TRBJ2-1; D may match TRBD1 or TRBD2 (5 bases each). The germline gives CDR1 KGHSH, CDR2 LQKENI. CDR3 size: 14 residues. Trimming removed 2 bases from V and 2 bases from J, with 7 bases in between. CDR3 protein: CASSPGGPYNEQFF. The CDR3 DNA reads as TGTGCCAGCTCACCAGGGGGACCCTACAATGAGCAGTTCTTC.

The chain employs TRBV29-1 and TRBJ2-3, with 11 bases that match TRBD1. V was clipped by 8 bases and J by 4 bases; unmatched bases: 8. Germline V CDR1 and CDR2: SQVTM, ANQGSEA. This CDR3 region has 14 residues. The CDR3 nucleotides read TGCAGCTCCCGAGAGGGACAGGGGGCAGATACGCAGTATTTT. Its translation: CSSREGQGADTQYF.

The chain has TRBV6-4 and TRBJ1-2; D ambiguous. The V gene lost 6 bases and the J gene lost 4 bases, with 12 bases spanning the gap. Germline V lookup: CDR1 MRHNA, CDR2 SNTAGT. This CDR3 has 13 residues. This chain's CDR3 is CASSREGSYGYTF. The CDR3 DNA reads as TGTGCCAGCAGCCGAGAAGGTTCCTATGGCTACACCTTC.

This clone was detected only a few times. Other nucleotide sequences in the sample specify the same CDR3. The V gene is TRBV18, the J gene TRBJ1-1; D is possibly TRBD1 (5 bases). Germline assignment: CDR1 KGHSH and CDR2 LQKENI. This CDR3 has 14 amino acids. The germline V and J ends were trimmed by 3 bases and 0 bases, with 8 bases remaining between them. The CDR3 coding sequence is TGTGCCAGCTCACCTGACAGAATGAACACTGAAGCTTTCTTT. Amino acid sequence: CASSPDRMNTEAFF.

This clone was seen more than once but under ten times. This chain uses TRBV4-3 with TRBJ2-3; D possibly corresponds to TRBD1 (6 bases). This CDR3 is built from 13 residues. Trimming left V 0 bases short and J 10 bases short, with 11 bases between. Looked up from germline, CDR1 is LGHNA and CDR2 is YSLEER. This CDR3 is CASSQDQNRAQYF. The CDR3 DNA reads TGCGCCAGCAGCCAAGATCAAAACAGGGCGCAGTATTTT.

The chain carries TRBV4-1 and TRBJ2-7, with 7 bases lining up with TRBD2. Trimming cost V 1 base and J 4 bases; bases outside gene matches: 10. The germline V gene encodes CDR1 MGHRA and CDR2 YSYEKL. The CDR3 has 16 residues. CDR3 DNA: TGCGCCAGCAGCCAAGGGGGGGGATCTTCAGGGTACGAGCAGTACTTC. Its protein is CASSQGGGSSGYEQYF.

This clone was detected ten times or more. The chain uses TRBV6-1 and TRBJ1-2; 8 bases agree with TRBD1. Germline V gene lookup returns CDR1 MNHNS and CDR2 SASEGT. Trimming removed 2 bases from V and 7 bases from J; junction bases left unmatched: 12. The length of the CDR3 is 16 residues. The CDR3 DNA is TGTGCCAGCAGTGAATTGGCAGGGGGCTTTTTTGGTGGCTACACCTTC. Translation: CASSELAGGFFGGYTF.

The V gene is TRBV5-1, the J gene TRBJ2-2; 13 nucleotides line up with TRBD2. This CDR3 comprises 16 residues. In germline, CDR1 is SGHRS, CDR2 YFSETQ. Trimming removed 6 bases from V and 3 bases from J; junction bases left unmatched: 5. The CDR3 loop is CASTELAGGYTGELFF. DNA of the CDR3: TGCGCCAGCACCGAACTAGCGGGAGGGTACACCGGGGAGCTGTTTTTT.

V gene TRBV7-2 combines with J gene TRBJ1-1, with 9 nucleotides matching TRBD1. Germline CDR1 reads SGHTA; CDR2 reads FQGNSA. This CDR3 comprises 16 residues. V shed 5 bases, J shed 4 bases, and the junction held 11 bases outside the gene matches. Here the CDR3 reads CASSRSRDRATTEAFF. DNA for the CDR3: TGTGCCAGCAGCCGAAGCCGGGACAGGGCGACCACTGAAGCTTTCTTT.

This clone has more than one count but fewer than ten. The rearrangement joins TRBV25-1 to TRBJ1-1; D ambiguous. The V gene lost 4 bases and the J gene lost 4 bases, with 10 bases spanning the gap. The CDR3 extends over 13 amino acids. Per the germline V gene, CDR1 is MGHDK and CDR2 is SYGVNS. The CDR3 spells CASSAPHLTEAFF. DNA of the CDR3: TGTGCCAGCAGTGCTCCCCATCTCACTGAAGCTTTCTTT.

The chain links TRBV19 to TRBJ2-3; 8 bases are shared with TRBD1. The trim removed 6 bases at V and 3 bases at J, leaving 11 bases unmatched. The CDR3 sequence is 16 residues long. Germline loops: CDR1 LNHDA, CDR2 SQIVND (reference sequence). The CDR3 nucleotides read TGTGCCAGTAGCCCCCGGGCAGGGGGCATTACAGATACGCAGTATTTT. Translating it yields CASSPRAGGITDTQYF.

The chain joins TRBV5-1 to TRBJ2-7; D is tentatively TRBD1 or TRBD2 (5 bases each). Germline V lookup: CDR1 SGHRS, CDR2 YFSETQ. This CDR3 contains 13 residues. V gave up 4 bases and J gave up 1 base, with 9 bases separating them. CDR3: CASSGDGSYEQYF. DNA for the CDR3: TGCGCCAGCAGCGGGGACGGATCCTACGAGCAGTACTTC.

The V call is TRBV19, the J call TRBJ1-5; the D gene is possibly TRBD1 (6 bases). The CDR3 sequence is 15 residues long. The germline CDR1 and CDR2 sequences are LNHDA and SQIVND (reference sequence). V lost 7 bases, J lost 3 bases, and 16 bases lay in between. This CDR3 reads CASKPGQGLNQPQHF. For the CDR3, the DNA is TGTGCCAGTAAACCGGGACAAGGACTCAATCAGCCCCAGCATTTT.

CDR3 in DNA: TGCGCCAGCAGCCAAACGGGGACCTACAATGAGCAGTTCTTC. This encodes CASSQTGTYNEQFF. The J gene is TRBJ2-1, the V gene TRBV4-3, with D perhaps matching TRBD2 (5 bases). This CDR3 comprises 14 residues. Germline V gives CDR1 LGHNA, CDR2 YSLEER. V lost 2 bases, J lost 2 bases, and 7 bases lay in between.

CDR3 sequence reads: CASSSPGGASYNSPLHF. DNA of the CDR3: TGTGCCAGCAGTTCCCCGGGGGGCGCGTCCTATAATTCACCCCTCCACTTT. The J gene is TRBJ1-6, the V gene TRBV27, with TRBD1 as a possible D gene (6 bases). CDR1 is MNHEY and CDR2 is SMNVEV in the germline V gene (reference sequence). The CDR3 has 17 amino acids. V was shortened by 4 bases and J by 1 base, with 14 bases between the two germline ends.

The rearrangement uses TRBV6-1 and TRBJ1-5, with unresolved D. The CDR3 is made up of 16 amino acids. Trimming cost V 5 bases and J 1 base, with 15 bases left between them. Germline CDR1 reads MNHNS; CDR2 reads SASEGT. The CDR3 coding sequence is TGTGCCAGCAGTCAAGAGTACTCGGGGAGCAATCAGCCCCAGCATTTT. It specifies CASSQEYSGSNQPQHF.

This clone was observed a handful of times. The chain joins TRBV7-9 to TRBJ2-2, with TRBD2 identical over 13 bases. Germline V gene data show CDR1 as SEHNR and CDR2 as FQNEAQ (reference sequence). Trimming at V came to 5 bases and at J to 0 bases, leaving 3 bases not matched to a gene. This CDR3 is built from 17 residues. CDR3 in DNA: TGTGCCAGCAGCCCGGGACTAGCGGGATCGAACACCGGGGAGCTGTTTTTT. Translated: CASSPGLAGSNTGELFF.

The chain has TRBV29-1 and TRBJ1-1; 10 bases line up with TRBD1. CDR3 size: 13 residues. Per germline, CDR1 SQVTM and CDR2 ANQGSEA. V lost 7 bases to trimming and J lost 4 bases; unmatched junction nucleotides: 6. CDR3 in amino acids: CSGRGQGGTEAFF. DNA of the CDR3: TGCAGCGGGAGAGGACAGGGGGGCACTGAAGCTTTCTTT.

This clone showed up many times. The V call is TRBV28, the J call TRBJ1-2, with TRBD1 identical over 7 bases. With 4 bases clipped from V and 5 bases from J, the junction kept 10 bases outside the gene matches. The CDR3 totals 15 residues. CDR1 MDHEN and CDR2 SYDVKM come from the germline V gene. The DNA for the CDR3 is TGTGCCAGCAGTTCGCGACAGGGTGGTCGTTATGGCTACACCTTC. It specifies CASSSRQGGRYGYTF.